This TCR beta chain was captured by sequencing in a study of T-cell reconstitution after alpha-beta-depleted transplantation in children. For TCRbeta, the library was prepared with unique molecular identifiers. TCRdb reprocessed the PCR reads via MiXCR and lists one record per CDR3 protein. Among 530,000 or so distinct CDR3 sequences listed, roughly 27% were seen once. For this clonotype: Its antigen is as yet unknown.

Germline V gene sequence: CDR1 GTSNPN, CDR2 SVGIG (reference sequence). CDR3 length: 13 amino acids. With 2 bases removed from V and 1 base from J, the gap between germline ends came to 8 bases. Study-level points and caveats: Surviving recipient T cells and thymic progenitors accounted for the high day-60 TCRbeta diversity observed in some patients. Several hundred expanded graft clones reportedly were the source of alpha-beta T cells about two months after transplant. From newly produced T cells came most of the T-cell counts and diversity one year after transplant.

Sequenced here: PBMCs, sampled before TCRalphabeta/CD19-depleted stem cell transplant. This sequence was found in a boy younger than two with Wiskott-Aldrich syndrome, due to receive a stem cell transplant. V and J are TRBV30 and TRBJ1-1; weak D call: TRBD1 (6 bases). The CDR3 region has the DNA TGTGCCTGGAGTCAGGGGCCGAACACTGAAGCTTTCTTT. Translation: CAWSQGPNTEAFF.